This T cell receptor beta chain was observed in a study of graft-versus-host responses after intestinal transplantation. On the study more broadly: Recipients underwent multivisceral, liver-intestinal, or isolated intestinal transplants.

Generated by immunoSEQ multiplex PCR, the TCRdb table keeps only in-frame clones and is missing some. The sample holds roughly 13,000 clones, roughly two fifths seen once. Regarding this clone: At the DNA level, this CDR3 is encoded by other sequences in the same sample as well.

Plating of 200,000 CFSE-labeled responder cells was done together with 200,000 irradiated, violet-dye-labeled stimulator cells. Both CD3+CD4+ and CD3+CD8+ responders that were proliferating and CFSE-low underwent sorting after the reaction. The source material was alloreactive CD8+ T cells from a mixed lymphocyte reaction culture, sampled before intestinal transplant. Subset specified: CFSE-low proliferating T cells sorted from approximately 6-day pre-transplant mixed lymphocyte reaction (GvH or HvG direction). This TCR was sampled from a human patient who received an intestinal transplant.

The CDR3 coding sequence is TGTGCCAGCAGCGCCAGGGGCCCGTACGAGCAGTACTTC. Translating gives CASSARGPYEQYF. The chain carries TRBV6-1 and TRBJ2-7; weak D call: TRBD1 (6 bases). V was pared by 6 bases and J by 4 bases, with 13 bases between. This CDR3 is built from 13 residues. Germline values: CDR1 MNHNS, CDR2 SASEGT.